This passage covers 20 T cell receptor beta chains from one sample sequenced in a study of cytotoxic CD8 clonotypes in ibrutinib-treated CLL. Produced via immunoSEQ multiplex PCR; TCRdb's table is partial and in-frame only. The top ten hold 15% of the sample, which has about 250,000 clones, around 70% seen once. The sequencing here drew on PBMCs, taken after 24 months of ibrutinib treatment. Receptors originate from a human donor with chronic lymphocytic leukemia.

V is TRBV4-3 and J is TRBJ1-1; tentative D call: TRBD1 (5 bases). CDR1 and CDR2 (germline): LGHNA, YSLEER. The CDR3 loop spans 18 amino acids. Trimming took 3 bases from V and 4 from J, leaving 24 bases between them. This chain's CDR3 is CASSHKLLQGEGSTEAFF. CDR3 DNA: TGCGCCAGCAGCCATAAACTGCTCCAGGGTGAAGGGAGCACTGAAGCTTTCTTT.

The chain links TRBV2 to TRBJ2-7, with D perhaps matching TRBD1 (5 bases). The length of the CDR3 is 12 residues. Germline V gene sequence: CDR1 SNHLY, CDR2 FYNNEI. V lost 4 bases and J lost 3, with 7 bases in between. Here the CDR3 reads CASSGQYYEQYF. For the CDR3, the DNA is TGTGCCAGCAGTGGACAGTACTACGAGCAGTACTTC.

This chain links TRBV2 with TRBJ2-1; D call uncertain. The length of the CDR3 is 14 residues. Trimming removed 3 bases at V and 7 bases at J, with 13 bases between. The germline CDR1 and CDR2 sequences are SNHLY and FYNNEI. In DNA form, the CDR3 reads TGTGCCAGCAGTGAGTTTTCCCTACGGAATGAGCAGTTCTTC. Translation gives CASSEFSLRNEQFF. The variable domain in full, with the rest retrieved from reference TRBV2 and TRBJ2-1, is EPEVTQTPSHQVTQMGQEVILRCVPISNHLYFYWYRQILGQKVEFLVSFYNNEISEKSEIFDDQFSVERPDGSNFTLKIRSTKLEDSAMYFCASSEFSLRNEQFFGPGTRLTVL.

This clone was counted only a few times. This chain uses TRBV5-1 with TRBJ2-7; the D is unclear. In germline, CDR1 is SGHRS, CDR2 YFSETQ. V lost 0 bases and J 2 bases, leaving 9 bases between the germline ends. CDR3 length: 14 amino acids. The CDR3 DNA follows: TGCGCCAGCAGCTTGGCCATGGGTGCCTACGAGCAGTACTTC. Protein product: CASSLAMGAYEQYF.

This clone has ten or more counts. This chain links TRBV29-1 with TRBJ2-3, with 8 nucleotides matching TRBD1. After removal of 4 bases from V and 1 base from J, the junction contained 7 bases not matched to a gene. The CDR3 spans 15 residues. Germline CDR1 SQVTM, CDR2 ANQGSEA. The CDR3 loop is CSVAGGRLGTDTQYF. CDR3 DNA: TGCAGCGTTGCAGGGGGCCGACTCGGCACAGATACGCAGTATTTT.

The chain links TRBV5-5 to TRBJ2-3; D remains unclear. Germline CDR1 is SGHKS and CDR2 is YYEKEE (reference sequence). The CDR3 has 12 amino acids. The germline V and J ends were trimmed by 4 bases and 6 bases, with 9 bases remaining between them. CDR3 DNA: TGTGCCAGCAGCATATTGGTGGATACGCAGTATTTT. This encodes CASSILVDTQYF.

This clone came up a few times. V gene TRBV29-1 combines with J gene TRBJ1-2; TRBD1 matches at 7 bases. The length of the CDR3 is 13 residues. CDR1 and CDR2 (germline): SQVTM, ANQGSEA. V was clipped by 6 bases and J by 7 bases; unmatched bases: 11. The CDR3: CSVETGMIGGYTF. The CDR3 DNA reads TGCAGCGTCGAGACAGGGATGATAGGTGGCTACACCTTC.

The V gene is TRBV27, the J gene TRBJ1-1, with TRBD1 as a possible D gene (5 bases). The germline V gene encodes CDR1 MNHEY and CDR2 SMNVEV (reference sequence). Trimming left V 3 bases short and J 1 base short, with 15 bases between. There are 16 residues in the CDR3. In DNA form, the CDR3 reads TGTGCCAGCAGTTTTTTTGGCAGGGCGGGGAACACTGAAGCTTTCTTT. It codes for CASSFFGRAGNTEAFF.

The chain uses TRBV10-1 and TRBJ1-3; the match to TRBD1 covers 7 bases. With V trimmed by 5 bases and J by 3 bases, 1 base remained unmatched. The CDR3 length is 13 residues. Germline V gene lookup returns CDR1 WNHNN and CDR2 SYGVQD (reference sequence). This CDR3 is CASSRTGGNTIYF. The CDR3, as DNA: TGCGCCAGCAGTCGGACAGGTGGAAACACCATATATTTT.

This clone showed up just once. The rearrangement uses TRBV11-2 and TRBJ2-3; D tentatively reads TRBD1 or TRBD2 (5 bases each). The CDR3 extends over 15 amino acids. Germline loops: CDR1 SGHAT, CDR2 FQNNGV. Trimming stripped 1 base from V and 0 bases from J, with 8 bases between. The CDR3 nucleotides are TGTGCCAGCAGCTTAGGGGACCGAAGCACAGATACGCAGTATTTT. Translating gives CASSLGDRSTDTQYF.

In DNA form, the CDR3 reads TGCAGCGTTGCCCCGGGACAGCCCTACGAGCAGTACTTC. Translated: CSVAPGQPYEQYF. The chain links TRBV29-1 to TRBJ2-7; TRBD1 aligns across 7 bases. CDR1 SQVTM and CDR2 ANQGSEA come from the germline V gene. Trimming took 4 bases from V and 2 from J; bases not matched to a gene: 5. The CDR3 is 13 amino acids.

The genes are TRBV19 and TRBJ2-7, with D uncertain. The CDR3 spans 14 residues. The V end lost 5 bases, the J end lost 2 bases, and 13 bases lay between the germline ends. The germline CDR1 and CDR2 sequences are LNHDA and SQIVND (reference sequence). CDR3 DNA sequence: TGTGCCAGTAGTGTGGCCCAACCCGCCTACGAGCAGTACTTC. This sequence encodes CASSVAQPAYEQYF.

The chain couples TRBV19 to TRBJ1-2; perhaps TRBD1 as D (5 bases). The CDR3 sequence is 15 residues long. Germline V gives CDR1 LNHDA, CDR2 SQIVND (reference sequence). Trimming cost V 6 bases and J 4 bases, with 18 bases left between them. CDR3 protein: CASRRDLTAAYGYTF. The CDR3 DNA reads as TGTGCCAGTAGGAGGGACCTTACAGCGGCCTATGGCTACACCTTC. The variable domain in full, completed from reference TRBV19 and TRBJ1-2, reads DGGITQSPKYLFRKEGQNVTLSCEQNLNHDAMYWYRQDPGQGLRLIYYSQIVNDFQKGDIAEGYSVSREKKESFPLTVTSAQKNPTAFYLCASRRDLTAAYGYTFGSGTRLTVV.

The V gene is TRBV4-2, the J gene TRBJ2-1, with TRBD2 matching 10 bases. CDR3 length: 16 amino acids. Germline CDR1 reads LGHNA; CDR2 reads YNFKEQ. V trimming: 0 bases; J trimming: 5 bases; junction bases outside the gene matches: 4. The CDR3 nucleotides are TGTGCCAGCAGCCAAGATCCTAGCGGGAGTAACAATGAGCAGTTCTTC. This translates into CASSQDPSGSNNEQFF.

This clone was counted a few times. The CDR3: CASSQDRGFGNTIYF. Written as DNA, the CDR3 is TGCGCCAGCAGCCAAGATCGTGGTTTTGGGAACACCATATATTTT. This chain uses TRBV4-1 with TRBJ1-3; unclear D gene. There are 15 residues in the CDR3. Trimming took off 0 bases at V and 7 bases at J, with 13 bases between the two ends. Per germline, CDR1 MGHRA and CDR2 YSYEKL.

The sample holds one count of this clone. V gene TRBV7-2 combines with J gene TRBJ2-7; D gene uncertain. The germline CDR1 and CDR2 sequences are SGHTA and FQGNSA. Between the trimmed V and J ends, which lost 2 bases and 7 bases, there was a span of 9 bases. The CDR3 has 12 residues. The CDR3 loop reads CASSLQITEQYF. The CDR3 DNA is TGTGCCAGCAGCTTACAGATCACGGAGCAGTACTTC.

CDR3 amino acids: CASSRGAWEQFF. CDR3 DNA sequence: TGTGCCAGCAGTCGTGGTGCGTGGGAGCAGTTCTTC. This chain uses TRBV2 with TRBJ2-1; D is unresolved. The CDR3 is made up of 12 amino acids. Trimming removed 5 bases at V and 10 bases at J, with 12 bases between. Germline assignment: CDR1 SNHLY and CDR2 FYNNEI.

This chain joins TRBV18 and TRBJ2-7; TRBD1 matches at 8 bases. The junction had 6 bases not matched to a gene; V was cut back by 2 bases and J by 3 bases. Germline V lookup: CDR1 KGHSH, CDR2 LQKENI. There are 15 residues in the CDR3. The CDR3 protein is CASSPSTGVSYEQYF. The CDR3 DNA sequence: TGTGCCAGCTCACCATCGACAGGGGTTAGCTACGAGCAGTACTTC.

This sequence joins TRBV7-8 and TRBJ2-7; TRBD1 is a possible D gene (6 bases). The germline CDR1 and CDR2 sequences are SGHVS and FQNEAQ. The CDR3 has 11 residues. V was shortened by 4 bases and J by 6 bases, with 7 bases between the two germline ends. The CDR3, as DNA: TGTGCCAGCAGCTCAGGGGTCGAGCAGTACTTC. This encodes CASSSGVEQYF.

This clone was seen a few times. V gene TRBV7-2 combines with J gene TRBJ2-2; D not resolved. CDR3 length equals 15 residues. Germline values: CDR1 SGHTA, CDR2 FQGNSA. The germline V and J ends were trimmed by 1 base and 1 base, with 7 bases remaining between them. CDR3 nucleotide sequence: TGTGCCAGCAGCTTAGGTGTCGGGAACACCGGGGAGCTGTTTTTT. Translated: CASSLGVGNTGELFF.